This passage covers 32 T cell receptor beta chains from one sample sequenced in a study of CD8 T cells in ankylosing spondylitis. MiXCR, run by TCRdb on the 5' RACE reads, gives a single entry per CDR3 protein. This table holds about 42,000 distinct CDR3 sequences, 3% to 4.5% found once. The sample comprised blood, either unsorted or a sorted T cell fraction (not recorded which). Source of these receptors: a female donor with ankylosing spondylitis or in good health (not recorded which).

This clonotype was picked up many times. The rearrangement joins TRBV9 to TRBJ2-2; TRBD2 might be the D (5 bases). CDR3 length: 14 residues. The germline V and J ends were trimmed by 3 bases and 4 bases, with 10 bases remaining between them. Germline-derived CDR1 and CDR2 are SGDLS and YYNGEE. The CDR3 region has the DNA TGTGCCAGCAGCGAGAAAGCGGCCACCGGGGAGCTGTTTTTT. Translation gives CASSEKAATGELFF.

This clonotype showed up many times. The chain uses TRBV9 and TRBJ1-1; D is uncertain. The CDR3 length is 15 residues. Trimming stripped 3 bases from V and 3 bases from J, with 15 bases between. CDR1 SGDLS and CDR2 YYNGEE come from the germline V gene. The CDR3 coding sequence is TGTGCCAGCAGCGCCCTAGGCTTGAAGGACACTGAAGCTTTCTTT. Its translation is CASSALGLKDTEAFF.

This clonotype was observed at least ten times. The gene calls are TRBV9 and TRBJ2-3; D tentatively reads TRBD1 or TRBD2 (7 bases each). The ends were cut back, 4 bases at V and 2 bases at J, with 17 bases in the middle. Germline V gene data show CDR1 as SGDLS and CDR2 as YYNGEE. This CDR3 region has 16 residues. This CDR3 reads CASSPRGGQNTDTQYF. In DNA, the CDR3 is TGTGCCAGCAGCCCACGCGGGGGACAGAACACAGATACGCAGTATTTT.

At least ten counts were recorded for this clonotype. The chain combines TRBV9 with TRBJ2-2; D perhaps matches TRBD1 (5 bases). The CDR3 runs to 15 residues. Trimming cost V 0 bases and J 7 bases, with 13 bases left between them. Germline V gene lookup returns CDR1 SGDLS and CDR2 YYNGEE. The DNA for the CDR3 is TGTGCCAGCAGCGTAGGACAGTTACTTGTCGGGGAGCTGTTTTTT. This translates into CASSVGQLLVGELFF.

This clonotype came up many times. CDR3 sequence reads: CASSVVTANYGYTF. CDR3 sequence (DNA): TGTGCCAGCAGCGTAGTCACAGCTAACTATGGCTACACCTTC. The chain couples TRBV9 to TRBJ1-2, with D unclear. The V end was cut by 0 bases, the J end by 0 bases, with 6 bases between. CDR1 and CDR2 from the germline V gene are SGDLS and YYNGEE. This CDR3 is built from 14 residues.

The sample holds many counts of this clonotype. The V gene is TRBV9, the J gene TRBJ2-7, with D unresolved. The CDR3 sequence is 14 residues long. From germline, CDR1 is SGDLS and CDR2 YYNGEE. Trimming shortened V by 3 bases and J by 3 bases, and 13 bases separated the two germline ends. As DNA, the CDR3 is TGTGCCAGCAGCGCGACCACGGATAACTACGAGCAGTACTTC. Residues: CASSATTDNYEQYF.

This clonotype came up many times. The rearrangement uses TRBV9 and TRBJ2-3; D is undetermined. The CDR3 is 14 residues long. The germline V gene has CDR1 SGDLS and CDR2 YYNGEE. Deletions cut 0 bases from V and 4 bases from J, with 9 bases between. CDR3 amino acids: CASSVDQFADTQYF. Here the CDR3 DNA reads TGTGCCAGCAGCGTAGATCAGTTTGCAGATACGCAGTATTTT.

The table lists this clonotype with many counts. The chain couples TRBV9 to TRBJ2-5; TRBD2 aligns across 7 bases. Germline loops: CDR1 SGDLS, CDR2 YYNGEE. The CDR3 covers 16 residues. V shed 1 base, J shed 5 bases, and the junction held 11 bases outside the gene matches. In DNA form, the CDR3 reads TGTGCCAGCAGCGTATACAGTCGGGGAGGGGCCGAGACCCAGTACTTC. Translating gives CASSVYSRGGAETQYF.

This clonotype was seen only once. CDR3 nucleotide sequence: TGTGCCAGCAGTTTCGGGACAGGTGCTCTTTTGGAAGCTTTCTTT. Amino acids: CASSFGTGALLEAFF. This chain connects TRBV28 to TRBJ1-1, with TRBD1 matching 8 bases. Germline V CDR1 and CDR2: MDHEN, SYDVKM. CDR3 length equals 15 residues. V lost 3 bases, J lost 8 bases, and 11 bases stayed unmatched.

This clonotype was recorded many times. The chain combines TRBV9 with TRBJ2-3; D is uncertain. The CDR3 is 14 residues long. Between the trimmed V and J ends, which lost 0 bases and 5 bases, there was a span of 10 bases. Germline values: CDR1 SGDLS, CDR2 YYNGEE. The DNA for the CDR3 is TGTGCCAGCAGCGTAGCCCCGCAGGTAGATACGCAGTATTTT. It specifies CASSVAPQVDTQYF.

This clonotype was observed many times. The chain couples TRBV9 to TRBJ2-2; possibly TRBD2 for D (5 bases). Germline V CDR1 and CDR2: SGDLS, YYNGEE. Trimming took 0 bases from V and 5 from J, leaving 11 bases between them. This CDR3 has 15 amino acids. This chain's CDR3 is CASSVGATKTGELFF. CDR3 sequence (DNA): TGTGCCAGCAGCGTAGGGGCGACTAAGACCGGGGAGCTGTTTTTT.

The rearrangement uses TRBV9 and TRBJ1-1; D not certain. V dropped 4 bases and J dropped 5 bases, with 12 bases sitting between them. CDR1 is SGDLS and CDR2 is YYNGEE in the germline V gene. CDR3 length: 13 residues. Written as DNA, the CDR3 is TGTGCCAGCAGCACCGGAGAGAGGACTGAAGCTTTCTTT. Residues: CASSTGERTEAFF.

The table lists this clonotype with many counts. This sequence joins TRBV9 and TRBJ2-1; D is tentatively TRBD1 or TRBD2 (5 bases each). CDR1 and CDR2 (germline): SGDLS, YYNGEE. V lost 3 bases to trimming and J lost 7 bases, with 11 bases between them. CDR3 length: 13 residues. CDR3 region: CASSASGLNEQFF. CDR3 nucleotide sequence: TGTGCCAGCAGCGCCTCGGGGCTTAATGAGCAGTTCTTC.

In its sample, this clonotype was seen many times. The chain carries TRBV9 and TRBJ1-2, with D possibly matching TRBD1 (5 bases). V lost 3 bases to trimming and J lost 7 bases, with 22 bases between them. The CDR3 sequence is 16 residues long. Germline V lookup: CDR1 SGDLS, CDR2 YYNGEE. In DNA form, the CDR3 reads TGTGCCAGCAGCGCACGCCCGGGCAGGGAAGTCACTGGCTACACCTTC. The encoded protein is CASSARPGREVTGYTF.

This clonotype was counted at least ten times. The chain combines TRBV9 with TRBJ1-1; tentative D call: TRBD1 (5 bases). CDR3 length: 16 amino acids. In germline, CDR1 is SGDLS, CDR2 YYNGEE. The V and J ends lost 5 bases and 1 base respectively, with 18 bases between them. The CDR3: CASSGKGRWENTEAFF. In nucleotides, the CDR3 is TGTGCCAGCAGTGGGAAGGGGCGATGGGAGAACACTGAAGCTTTCTTT.

This clonotype was recorded many times. The genes are TRBV9 and TRBJ2-5, with TRBD2 matching over 11 bases. The ends lost 4 bases at V and 5 bases at J; junction bases unmatched: 4. The germline gives CDR1 SGDLS, CDR2 YYNGEE. This CDR3 comprises 14 residues. This chain's CDR3 is CASSIASGGETQYF. CDR3 in DNA: TGTGCCAGCAGCATTGCTAGCGGGGGGGAGACCCAGTACTTC.

This clonotype was found many times. The chain uses TRBV9 and TRBJ2-3; D perhaps matches TRBD1 (6 bases). V was clipped by 5 bases and J by 6 bases, with 10 bases between them. Germline CDR1 is SGDLS and CDR2 is YYNGEE. CDR3 length: 12 amino acids. CDR3 residues: CASSLQGDTQYF. The CDR3 nucleotides read TGTGCCAGCAGTCTACAGGGTGATACGCAGTATTTT. Full variable domain (outside the CDR3, taken from reference TRBV9 and TRBJ2-3): DSGVTQTPKHLITATGQRVTLRCSPRSGDLSVYWYQQSLDQGLQFLIQYYNGEERAKGNILERFSAQQFPDLHSELNLSSLELGDSALYFCASSLQGDTQYFGPGTRLTVL.

The sample holds many counts of this clonotype. This CDR3 reads CASSVAANTEAFF. The CDR3 DNA follows: TGTGCCAGCAGCGTAGCAGCGAACACTGAAGCTTTCTTT. The rearrangement uses TRBV9 and TRBJ1-1, with D uncertain. Trimming removed 0 bases at V and 1 base at J, with 4 bases between. The CDR3 loop spans 13 amino acids. Per the germline V gene, CDR1 is SGDLS and CDR2 is YYNGEE.

Many counts were recorded for this clonotype. V usage is TRBV9 and J usage is TRBJ1-4, with D possibly TRBD1 on 5 matching bases. The CDR3 has 15 residues. Germline CDR1 reads SGDLS; CDR2 reads YYNGEE. Trimming took off 0 bases at V and 7 bases at J, with 13 bases between the two ends. The CDR3 DNA sequence: TGTGCCAGCAGCGTAGAAAGCCATGGGGGTGAAAAACTGTTTTTT. Residues: CASSVESHGGEKLFF.

This clonotype was observed at least ten times. V and J are TRBV21-1 and TRBJ2-3. TRBV21-1 is marked as a pseudogene. The CDR3 runs to 12 residues. CDR3 in DNA: TGTGCCAGCCCACACCATCTAGATACGCAGTATTTT. Amino acid sequence: CASPHHLDTQYF.

This clonotype showed up many times. This rearrangement joins TRBV9 to TRBJ2-4; TRBD2 is a possible D gene (6 bases). The CDR3 is 16 amino acids. Germline V gene sequence: CDR1 SGDLS, CDR2 YYNGEE. Deletions cut 3 bases from V and 0 bases from J, with 13 bases between. The CDR3 DNA is TGTGCCAGCAGCGCAAGCGGAGGGGCAGCCAAAAACATTCAGTACTTC. Translating it yields CASSASGGAAKNIQYF.

This clonotype was counted ten times or more. The CDR3 bases are TGTGCCAGCAGCCAACTTCGGACAGGGCGCAAATCCGGGGAGCTGTTTTTT. Protein: CASSQLRTGRKSGELFF. The rearrangement links TRBV9 to TRBJ2-2; TRBD1 matches at 8 bases. There are 17 residues in the CDR3. Germline V CDR1 and CDR2: SGDLS, YYNGEE. J lost 6 bases, V lost 4 bases, and 14 bases had no gene match. The variable domain in full, completed from reference TRBV9 and TRBJ2-2, reads DSGVTQTPKHLITATGQRVTLRCSPRSGDLSVYWYQQSLDQGLQFLIQYYNGEERAKGNILERFSAQQFPDLHSELNLSSLELGDSALYFCASSQLRTGRKSGELFFGEGSRLTVL.

The table lists this clonotype with many counts. CDR3 coding DNA: TGTGCCAGCAGCGTGGGGGCCGGGGGGACTAGCAATCAGCCCCAGCATTTT. It encodes CASSVGAGGTSNQPQHF. The chain recombines TRBV9 with TRBJ1-5; D is perhaps TRBD1 (6 bases). Trimming took off 2 bases at V and 0 bases at J, with 15 bases between the two ends. The V gene's germline CDR1 is SGDLS and CDR2 YYNGEE. This CDR3 region has 17 residues. Looking up the rest from reference TRBV9 and TRBJ1-5 gives the full variable domain: DSGVTQTPKHLITATGQRVTLRCSPRSGDLSVYWYQQSLDQGLQFLIQYYNGEERAKGNILERFSAQQFPDLHSELNLSSLELGDSALYFCASSVGAGGTSNQPQHFGDGTRLSIL.

This clonotype has ten or more counts. The CDR3 is CASSVLAGGFQETQYF. In nucleotides, the CDR3 is TGTGCCAGCAGCGTACTAGCGGGGGGCTTCCAAGAGACCCAGTACTTC. This chain uses TRBV9 with TRBJ2-5; 11 bases agree with TRBD2. V was pared by 1 base and J by 1 base, with 3 bases of the junction left unmatched. The length of the CDR3 is 16 residues. Germline CDR1 and CDR2: SGDLS and YYNGEE.

This clonotype occurred many times. The rearrangement links TRBV9 to TRBJ2-3, with D perhaps matching TRBD2 (5 bases). The V end was cut by 0 bases, the J end by 2 bases, with 13 bases between. The germline V gene has CDR1 SGDLS and CDR2 YYNGEE. CDR3 size: 16 residues. The CDR3 loop reads CASSVGLADSTDTQYF. In nucleotides, the CDR3 is TGTGCCAGCAGCGTAGGGCTAGCCGATTCCACAGATACGCAGTATTTT.

This clonotype was seen at least ten times. The V call is TRBV9, the J call TRBJ1-1; D uncertain. V lost 0 bases to trimming and J lost 3 bases, with 12 bases between them. This CDR3 is built from 15 residues. Germline V gene lookup returns CDR1 SGDLS and CDR2 YYNGEE. The CDR3 loop reads CASSVATIDDTEAFF. In DNA, the CDR3 is TGTGCCAGCAGCGTAGCTACGATAGACGACACTGAAGCTTTCTTT.

This clonotype was recorded at least ten times. As DNA, the CDR3 is TGTGCCAGCACAGGGGGGAGGGGGGCGACGTCTGATACGCAGTATTTT. Its translation is CASTGGRGATSDTQYF. V usage is TRBV9 and J usage is TRBJ2-3; either TRBD1 or TRBD2 may fit D (7 bases each). Germline loops: CDR1 SGDLS, CDR2 YYNGEE. The V and J ends lost 6 bases and 6 bases respectively, with 23 bases between them. The CDR3 consists of 16 residues.

This clonotype was counted ten times or more. The chain uses TRBV9 and TRBJ1-4; D unclear. Germline V lookup: CDR1 SGDLS, CDR2 YYNGEE. Between the trimmed V and J ends, which lost 0 bases and 4 bases, there was a span of 7 bases. CDR3 length: 14 amino acids. CDR3 residues: CASSVAGLNEKLFF. The DNA for the CDR3 is TGTGCCAGCAGCGTAGCGGGCCTTAATGAAAAACTGTTTTTT.

As concerns this clonotype: The junction does not match germline at one end; this may be a read error. The V and J genes are TRBV23-1 and TRBJ2-1; a possible D gene is TRBD2 (6 bases). TRBV23-1 is given ORF status, its function remaining uncertain. The CDR3 runs 16 residues. CDR3 amino acids: CVTWQSGDPDPNEQFF. Here the CDR3 DNA reads TGTGTCACCTGGCAATCGGGGGACCCAGACCCCAATGAGCAGTTCTTC.

This clonotype was detected many times. The chain combines TRBV9 with TRBJ2-1; D unclear. Germline CDR1 is SGDLS and CDR2 is YYNGEE. The V end was cut by 0 bases, the J end by 6 bases, with 7 bases between. The CDR3 covers 13 residues. The CDR3 sequence: CASSVVSVNEQFF. The CDR3 coding sequence is TGTGCCAGCAGCGTAGTTTCAGTCAATGAGCAGTTCTTC.

This clonotype was seen a handful of times. The CDR3 reads CASSVGDTNYEQYF. In DNA, the CDR3 is TGTGCCAGCAGCGTAGGGGATACGAACTACGAGCAGTACTTC. The V gene is TRBV9, the J gene TRBJ2-7; no firm D call. The CDR3 has 14 residues. The V gene lost 0 bases and the J gene lost 3 bases, with 10 bases spanning the gap. CDR1 SGDLS and CDR2 YYNGEE come from the germline V gene.

The rearrangement joins TRBV9 to TRBJ2-2, with D maybe TRBD1 (5 bases). Germline V gives CDR1 SGDLS, CDR2 YYNGEE. V lost 2 bases and J 2 bases, leaving 7 bases between the germline ends. The CDR3 covers 14 residues. Written as DNA, the CDR3 is TGTGCCAGCAGCGTTGGACATAACACCGGGGAGCTGTTTTTT. It specifies CASSVGHNTGELFF. Complete variable domain (other parts from reference TRBV9 and TRBJ2-2): DSGVTQTPKHLITATGQRVTLRCSPRSGDLSVYWYQQSLDQGLQFLIQYYNGEERAKGNILERFSAQQFPDLHSELNLSSLELGDSALYFCASSVGHNTGELFFGEGSRLTVL.